The 16 T cell receptor beta chains below come from one sample, sequenced in a study of read filtering for tumor transcriptome and immune sequencing. The library was built from roughly 400 ng RNA with molecular barcoded adaptors for alpha/delta and beta/gamma chains. Via MiXCR, TCRdb re-called the reads, giving one row per CDR3 protein. The table shows about 54,000 distinct CDR3 sequences, with approximately 13% occurring only once. Sequenced input: a population of CD138-negative cells sorted from bone marrow. Source of these receptors: a donor over 35 with multiple myeloma.

Many counts were recorded for this clonotype. The rearrangement links TRBV25-1 to TRBJ2-7; D gene unclear. The CDR3 length is 14 residues. Germline CDR1 is MGHDK and CDR2 is SYGVNS. V was pared by 3 bases and J by 2 bases, with 11 bases between. The CDR3 spells CASSDPYDTYEQYF. Here the CDR3 DNA reads TGTGCCAGCAGTGACCCTTACGACACCTACGAGCAGTACTTC.

This clonotype was detected many times. The chain employs TRBV6-1 and TRBJ2-7, with D possibly TRBD1 on 5 matching bases. CDR1 and CDR2 (germline): MNHNS, SASEGT. The CDR3 consists of 18 residues. V shed 5 bases and J shed 6 bases, with 29 bases lying between them. The CDR3, as DNA: TGTGCCAGCAGTAACATTTCAGGGTTCTGGGGTTGGATGTCCGAGCAGTACTTC. This codes for CASSNISGFWGWMSEQYF.

This clonotype occurred many times. V gene TRBV29-1 combines with J gene TRBJ2-5; D not certain. Germline V lookup: CDR1 SQVTM, CDR2 ANQGSEA. V lost 6 bases, J lost 4 bases, and 12 bases lay in between. CDR3 length: 12 residues. CDR3 DNA sequence: TGCAGCGTCCAGACCCCCGGAGAGACCCAGTACTTC. Its translation: CSVQTPGETQYF.

This clonotype was picked up many times. The chain combines TRBV20-1 with TRBJ2-1, with 8 bases fitting TRBD2. CDR3 size: 13 residues. The junction had 1 base not matched to a gene; V was cut back by 3 bases and J by 3 bases. CDR1 and CDR2 (germline): DFQATT, SNEGSKA (reference sequence). DNA for the CDR3: TGCAGTGCTAGCGGGACTAGCTACAATGAGCAGTTCTTC. Translated, it gives CSASGTSYNEQFF.

Points on this clonotype: A junction end diverges from the germline sequence, so it may reflect a read error. The chain employs TRBV27 and TRBJ1-5, with 8 bases matching TRBD1. Germline loops: CDR1 MNHEY, CDR2 SMNVEV (reference sequence). The CDR3 consists of 17 residues. CDR3 nucleotides: TGTGCCAGCAGTTTATCTGCTGGACAGGGCCGCAATCAGCCCCAGCGTTTT. Translation: CASSLSAGQGRNQPQRF.

Ten or more counts support this clonotype. This chain connects TRBV20-1 to TRBJ1-6; D is unclear. Trimming cost V 4 bases and J 10 bases, with 11 bases left between them. The CDR3 length is 12 residues. Germline assignment: CDR1 DFQATT and CDR2 SNEGSKA (reference sequence). CDR3 amino acids: CSATPGYSPLHF. DNA of the CDR3: TGCAGTGCTACCCCGGGCTACTCACCCCTCCACTTT.

There are many counts of this clonotype. This chain connects TRBV6-1 to TRBJ1-4; perhaps TRBD1 as D (5 bases). The CDR3 length is 12 residues. In germline, CDR1 is MNHNS, CDR2 SASEGT. The V and J ends lost 6 bases and 4 bases respectively, with 6 bases between them. The CDR3 spells CASSRDNEKLFF. DNA of the CDR3: TGTGCCAGCAGCAGGGATAATGAAAAACTGTTTTTT.

This clonotype was seen at least ten times. The chain is built from TRBV20-1 and TRBJ2-1; D remains ambiguous. This CDR3 comprises 17 residues. The ends were cut back, 0 bases at V and 8 bases at J, with 23 bases in the middle. From germline, CDR1 is DFQATT and CDR2 SNEGSKA (reference sequence). The CDR3 coding sequence is TGCAGTGCTAGAGATATTCGGCCGAGGAGACCGAACGATGAGCAGTTCTTC. This encodes CSARDIRPRRPNDEQFF.

This clonotype occurred many times. The rearrangement joins TRBV20-1 to TRBJ2-2, with D perhaps TRBD1 (6 bases). The CDR3 runs to 16 residues. Trimming took off 6 bases at V and 2 bases at J, with 19 bases between the two ends. CDR1 and CDR2 (germline): DFQATT, SNEGSKA (reference sequence). Here the CDR3 reads CSATPPGTHNTGELFF. The CDR3 DNA sequence: TGCAGTGCAACCCCCCCTGGGACACACAACACCGGGGAGCTGTTTTTT.

Only a few counts were recorded for this clonotype. The chain employs TRBV5-1 and TRBJ2-7; 9 positions match TRBD1. The germline V gene has CDR1 SGHRS and CDR2 YFSETQ. The CDR3 sequence is 14 residues long. The V and J ends lost 5 bases and 2 bases, in that order; junction bases with no gene match: 5. The CDR3 is CASSPGQGAYEQYF. The CDR3 coding sequence is TGCGCCAGCAGTCCGGGACAGGGAGCCTACGAGCAGTACTTC.

Ten or more counts support this clonotype. The chain is built from TRBV4-1 and TRBJ1-1; D remains unclear. Trimming took 2 bases from V and 4 from J, leaving 8 bases between them. The CDR3 contains 13 residues. Germline assignment: CDR1 MGHRA and CDR2 YSYEKL. The CDR3 loop is CASSQPRSTEAFF. For the CDR3, the DNA is TGCGCCAGCAGCCAACCCCGCAGCACTGAAGCTTTCTTT.

This clonotype was seen at least ten times. The V and J genes are TRBV6-1 and TRBJ2-1; 12 bases are a match to TRBD2. The germline V gene has CDR1 MNHNS and CDR2 SASEGT. The V segment lost 8 bases and the J segment 9 bases; nucleotides outside the gene matches: 11. This CDR3 has 15 amino acids. CDR3 DNA: TGTGCCAGCGGGCGGACTAGCGGGGCGTTTGTTGAGCAGTTCTTC. As protein: CASGRTSGAFVEQFF.

Ten or more counts support this clonotype. This chain connects TRBV9 to TRBJ2-2; 12 positions match TRBD2. The germline CDR1 and CDR2 sequences are SGDLS and YYNGEE. The junction had 2 bases not matched to a gene; V was cut back by 2 bases and J by 3 bases. The length of the CDR3 is 16 residues. CDR3 bases: TGTGCCAGCAGCGTGACTAGCGGGGGATACACCGGGGAGCTGTTTTTT. Translating it yields CASSVTSGGYTGELFF.

The rearrangement uses TRBV19 and TRBJ1-2, with D maybe TRBD1 (6 bases). The germline gives CDR1 LNHDA, CDR2 SQIVND (reference sequence). Trimming took off 10 bases at V and 0 bases at J, with 12 bases between the two ends. CDR3 size: 13 residues. DNA for the CDR3: TGTGCCACCCGGACAGATCCTAACTATGGCTACACCTTC. Protein: CATRTDPNYGYTF.

The table lists this clonotype with many counts. CDR3 bases: TGTGCCAGCAGCGTAGTTTTGGGGACCGGGGAGCTGTTTTTT. Translation: CASSVVLGTGELFF. The chain employs TRBV9 and TRBJ2-2; unclear D gene. The V end was cut by 0 bases, the J end by 5 bases, with 8 bases between. The CDR3 loop spans 14 amino acids. The V gene's germline CDR1 is SGDLS and CDR2 YYNGEE. Drawing the rest from reference TRBV9 and TRBJ2-2, the complete variable domain is DSGVTQTPKHLITATGQRVTLRCSPRSGDLSVYWYQQSLDQGLQFLIQYYNGEERAKGNILERFSAQQFPDLHSELNLSSLELGDSALYFCASSVVLGTGELFFGEGSRLTVL.

This clonotype appeared a few times. A read error is possible here, since a much larger clone lies one base away. The genes are TRBV20-1 and TRBJ2-7, with TRBD1 matching over 7 bases. Per germline, CDR1 DFQATT and CDR2 SNEGSKA (reference sequence). The junction had 5 bases not matched to a gene; V was cut back by 6 bases and J by 3 bases. This CDR3 is 12 amino acids long. CDR3 coding DNA: TGCAGTGCCCAAGGGGGCCACTACGAGCAGTACTTC. Its protein is CSAQGGHYEQYF.